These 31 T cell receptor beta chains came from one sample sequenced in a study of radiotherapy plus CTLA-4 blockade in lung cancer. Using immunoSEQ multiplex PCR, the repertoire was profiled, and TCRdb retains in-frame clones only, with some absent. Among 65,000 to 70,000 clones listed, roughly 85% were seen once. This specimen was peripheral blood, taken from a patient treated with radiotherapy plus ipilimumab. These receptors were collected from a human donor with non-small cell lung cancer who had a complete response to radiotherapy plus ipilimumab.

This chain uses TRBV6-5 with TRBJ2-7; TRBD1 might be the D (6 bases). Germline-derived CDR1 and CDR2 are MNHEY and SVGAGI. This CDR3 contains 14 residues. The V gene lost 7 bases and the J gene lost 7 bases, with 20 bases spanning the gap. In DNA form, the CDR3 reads TGTGCCAGCAATAGCCCCGGACAGCTTATGGAGCAGTACTTC. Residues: CASNSPGQLMEQYF.

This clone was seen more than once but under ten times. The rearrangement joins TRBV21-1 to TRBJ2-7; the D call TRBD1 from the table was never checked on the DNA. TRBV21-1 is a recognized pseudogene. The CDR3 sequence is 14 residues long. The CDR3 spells CASLQGLSPYEQYV. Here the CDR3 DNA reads TGTGCCAGCCTCCAGGGCCTCTCCCCCTACGAGCAGTACGTC.

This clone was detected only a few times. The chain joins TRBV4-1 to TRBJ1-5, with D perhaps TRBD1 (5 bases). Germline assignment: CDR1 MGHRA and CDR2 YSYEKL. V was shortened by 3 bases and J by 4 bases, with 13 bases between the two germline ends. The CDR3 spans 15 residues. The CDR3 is CASSHAGTINQPQHF. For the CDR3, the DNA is TGCGCCAGCAGCCATGCCGGGACTATAAATCAGCCCCAGCATTTT.

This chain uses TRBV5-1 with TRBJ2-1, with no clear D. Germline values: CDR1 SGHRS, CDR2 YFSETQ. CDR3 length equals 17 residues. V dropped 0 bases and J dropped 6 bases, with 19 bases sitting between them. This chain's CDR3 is CASSLVVRTFWSNEQFF. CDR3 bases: TGCGCCAGCAGCTTGGTTGTGAGAACCTTCTGGTCCAATGAGCAGTTCTTC.

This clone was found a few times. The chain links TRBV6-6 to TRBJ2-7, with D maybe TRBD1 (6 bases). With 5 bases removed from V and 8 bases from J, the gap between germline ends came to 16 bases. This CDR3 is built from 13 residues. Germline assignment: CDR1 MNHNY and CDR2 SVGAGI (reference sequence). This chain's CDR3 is CASSPDRTLQQYV. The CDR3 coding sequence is TGTGCCAGCAGTCCAGACAGGACTTTACAGCAGTACGTC.

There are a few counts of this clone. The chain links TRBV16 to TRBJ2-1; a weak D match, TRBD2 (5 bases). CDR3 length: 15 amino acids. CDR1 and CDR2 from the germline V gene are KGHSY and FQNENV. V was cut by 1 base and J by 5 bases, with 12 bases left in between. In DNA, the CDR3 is TGTGCCAGCAGCCAATTGCGGACTCTCAACAATGAGCAGTTCTTC. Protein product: CASSQLRTLNNEQFF. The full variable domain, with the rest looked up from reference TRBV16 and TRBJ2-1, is GEEVAQTPKHLVRGEGQKAKLYCAPIKGHSYVFWYQQVLKNEFKFLISFQNENVFDETGMPKERFSAKCLPNSPCSLEIQATKLEDSAVYFCASSQLRTLNNEQFFGPGTRLTVL.

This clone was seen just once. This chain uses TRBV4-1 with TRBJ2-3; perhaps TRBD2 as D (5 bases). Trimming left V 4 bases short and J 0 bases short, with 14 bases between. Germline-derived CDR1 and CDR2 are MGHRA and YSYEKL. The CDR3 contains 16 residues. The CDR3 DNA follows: TGCGCCAGCAGCCTATACCTACTAGGGAGCACAGATACGCAGTATTTT. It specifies CASSLYLLGSTDTQYF.

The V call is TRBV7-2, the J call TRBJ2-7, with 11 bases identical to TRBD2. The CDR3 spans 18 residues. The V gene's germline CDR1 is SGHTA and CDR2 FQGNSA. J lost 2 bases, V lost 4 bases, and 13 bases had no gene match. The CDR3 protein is CASSSPRSSGGTTYEQYF. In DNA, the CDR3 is TGTGCCAGCAGCTCCCCGCGGTCTAGCGGGGGGACCACCTACGAGCAGTACTTC.

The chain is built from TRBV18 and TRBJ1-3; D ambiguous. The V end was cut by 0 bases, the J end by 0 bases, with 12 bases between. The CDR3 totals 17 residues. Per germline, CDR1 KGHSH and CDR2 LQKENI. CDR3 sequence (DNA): TGTGCCAGCTCACCACCGCGAAGGCCCCTCTCTGGAAACACCATATATTTT. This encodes CASSPPRRPLSGNTIYF.

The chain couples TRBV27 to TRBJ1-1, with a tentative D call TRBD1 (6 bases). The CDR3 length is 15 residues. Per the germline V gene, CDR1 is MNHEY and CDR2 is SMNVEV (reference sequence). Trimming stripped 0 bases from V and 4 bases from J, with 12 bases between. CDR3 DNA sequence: TGTGCCAGCAGTTTATCGAGAAACAGGGCCACTGAAGCTTTCTTT. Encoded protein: CASSLSRNRATEAFF.

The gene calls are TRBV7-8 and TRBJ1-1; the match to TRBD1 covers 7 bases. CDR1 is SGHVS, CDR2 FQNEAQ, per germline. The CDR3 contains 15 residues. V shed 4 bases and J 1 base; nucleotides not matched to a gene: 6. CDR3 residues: CASSSPHRGNTEAFF. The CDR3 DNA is TGTGCCAGCAGCTCGCCCCACAGGGGGAACACTGAAGCTTTCTTT.

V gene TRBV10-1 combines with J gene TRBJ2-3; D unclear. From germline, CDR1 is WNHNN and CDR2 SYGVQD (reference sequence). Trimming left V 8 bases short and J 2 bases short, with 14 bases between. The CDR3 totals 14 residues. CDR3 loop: CASAREPNTDTQYF. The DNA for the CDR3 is TGCGCCAGCGCGCGAGAACCTAACACAGATACGCAGTATTTT.

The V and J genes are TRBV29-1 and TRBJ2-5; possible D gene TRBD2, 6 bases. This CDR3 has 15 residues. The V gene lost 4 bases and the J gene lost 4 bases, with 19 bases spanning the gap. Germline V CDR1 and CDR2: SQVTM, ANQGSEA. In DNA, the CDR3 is TGCAGCGTTGGAGCCAGCGGGCGGCGGGCAGAGACCCAGTACTTC. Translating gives CSVGASGRRAETQYF.

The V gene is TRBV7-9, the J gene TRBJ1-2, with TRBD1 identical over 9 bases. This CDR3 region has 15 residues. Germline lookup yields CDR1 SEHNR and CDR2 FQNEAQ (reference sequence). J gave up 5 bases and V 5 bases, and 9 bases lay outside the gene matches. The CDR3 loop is CASSTEGTGFYGYTF. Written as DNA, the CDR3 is TGTGCCAGCAGCACAGAGGGGACAGGGTTTTATGGCTACACCTTC. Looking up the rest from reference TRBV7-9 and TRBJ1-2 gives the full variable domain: DTGVSQNPRHKITKRGQNVTFRCDPISEHNRLYWYRQTLGQGPEFLTYFQNEAQLEKSRLLSDRFSAERPKGSFSTLEIQRTEQGDSAMYLCASSTEGTGFYGYTFGSGTRLTVV.

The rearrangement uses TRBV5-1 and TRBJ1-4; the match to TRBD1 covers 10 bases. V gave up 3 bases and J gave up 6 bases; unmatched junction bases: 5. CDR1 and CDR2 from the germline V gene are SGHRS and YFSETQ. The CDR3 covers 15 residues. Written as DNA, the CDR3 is TGCGCCAGCAGCTCGGGACAGGGGAAAGATGAAAAACTGTTTTTT. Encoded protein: CASSSGQGKDEKLFF.

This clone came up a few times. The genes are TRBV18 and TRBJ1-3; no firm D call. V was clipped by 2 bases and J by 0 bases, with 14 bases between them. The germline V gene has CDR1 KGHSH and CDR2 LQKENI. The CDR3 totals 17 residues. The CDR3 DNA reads TGTGCCAGCTCACCATACGGTGAAGGGCTCTCTGGAAACACCATATATTTT. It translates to CASSPYGEGLSGNTIYF.

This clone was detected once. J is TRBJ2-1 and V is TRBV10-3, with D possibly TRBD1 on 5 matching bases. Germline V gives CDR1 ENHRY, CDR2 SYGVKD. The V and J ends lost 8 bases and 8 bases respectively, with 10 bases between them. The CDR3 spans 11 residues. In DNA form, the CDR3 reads TGTGCCATCCGCAGGGATGATGAGCAGTTCTTC. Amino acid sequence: CAIRRDDEQFF.

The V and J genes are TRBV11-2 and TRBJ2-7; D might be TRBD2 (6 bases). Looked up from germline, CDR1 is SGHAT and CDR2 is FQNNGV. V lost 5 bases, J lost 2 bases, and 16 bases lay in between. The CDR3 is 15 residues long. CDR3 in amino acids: CASSIAGTSAYEQYV. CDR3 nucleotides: TGTGCCAGCAGCATAGCCGGGACTTCAGCCTACGAGCAGTACGTC.

The CDR3 DNA reads TGTGCCAGCAGCTTGCAAAGGTGGGGCTACGAGCAGTACGTC. Translating it yields CASSLQRWGYEQYV. The chain employs TRBV11-2 and TRBJ2-7; D is uncertain. Germline loops: CDR1 SGHAT, CDR2 FQNNGV. Trimming pared 3 bases from V and 3 bases from J, leaving 12 bases between. The CDR3 consists of 14 residues.

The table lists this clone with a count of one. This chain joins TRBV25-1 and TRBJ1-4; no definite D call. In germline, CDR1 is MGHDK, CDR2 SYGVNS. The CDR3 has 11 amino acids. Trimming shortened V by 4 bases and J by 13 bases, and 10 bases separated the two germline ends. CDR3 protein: CASSVRERLFF. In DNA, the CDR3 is TGTGCCAGCAGTGTACGGGAGAGACTGTTTTTT.

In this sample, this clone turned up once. This CDR3 reads CSARVNEQFF. Here the CDR3 DNA reads TGCAGTGCTAGGGTGAATGAGCAGTTCTTC. This chain links TRBV20-1 with TRBJ2-1; D unresolved. Trimming took off 3 bases at V and 7 bases at J, with 4 bases between the two ends. Looked up from germline, CDR1 is DFQATT and CDR2 is SNEGSKA (reference sequence). The CDR3 spans 10 residues.

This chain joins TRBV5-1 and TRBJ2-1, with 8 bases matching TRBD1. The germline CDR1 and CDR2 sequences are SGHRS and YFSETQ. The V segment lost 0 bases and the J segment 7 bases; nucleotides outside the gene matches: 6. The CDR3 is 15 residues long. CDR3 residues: CASSLDGQGRNEQFF. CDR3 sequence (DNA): TGCGCCAGCAGCTTGGACGGACAGGGTAGAAATGAGCAGTTCTTC.

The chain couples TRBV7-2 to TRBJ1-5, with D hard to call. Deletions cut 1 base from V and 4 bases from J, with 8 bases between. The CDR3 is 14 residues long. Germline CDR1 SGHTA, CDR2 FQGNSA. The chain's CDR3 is CASSLDSTNQPQHF. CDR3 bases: TGTGCCAGCAGCTTAGATTCTACAAATCAGCCCCAGCATTTT.

CDR3 bases: TGTGCCAGTAGCAGTGACAAGATCTACTATGGCTACACCTTC. Its translation is CASSSDKIYYGYTF. The chain joins TRBV19 to TRBJ1-2; D unresolved. Germline values: CDR1 LNHDA, CDR2 SQIVND (reference sequence). V was trimmed by 6 bases and J by 3 bases, leaving 14 bases between them. This CDR3 contains 14 residues.

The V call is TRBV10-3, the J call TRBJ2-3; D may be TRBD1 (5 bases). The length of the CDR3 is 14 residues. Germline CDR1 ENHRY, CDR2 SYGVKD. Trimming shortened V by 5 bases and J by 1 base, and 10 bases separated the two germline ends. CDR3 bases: TGTGCCATCAGTCTAGACAGCCGCACAGATACGCAGTATTTT. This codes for CAISLDSRTDTQYF.

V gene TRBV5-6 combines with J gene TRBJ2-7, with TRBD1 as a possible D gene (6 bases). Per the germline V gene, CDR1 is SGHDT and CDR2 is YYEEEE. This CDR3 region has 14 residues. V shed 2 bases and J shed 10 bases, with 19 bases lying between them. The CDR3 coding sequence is TGTGCCAGCAGCTTTAGGGACATAGCTACGAAACAGTACTTC. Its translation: CASSFRDIATKQYF. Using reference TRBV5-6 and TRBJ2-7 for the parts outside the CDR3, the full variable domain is DAGVTQSPTHLIKTRGQQVTLRCSPKSGHDTVSWYQQALGQGPQFIFQYYEEEERQRGNFPDRFSGHQFPNYSSELNVNALLLGDSALYLCASSFRDIATKQYFGPGTRLTVT.

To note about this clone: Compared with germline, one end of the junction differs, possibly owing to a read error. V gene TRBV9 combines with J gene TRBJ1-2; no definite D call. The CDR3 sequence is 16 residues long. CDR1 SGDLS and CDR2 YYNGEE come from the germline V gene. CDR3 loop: CASSAHPLGDSYGHTF. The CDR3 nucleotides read TGTGCCAGCAGCGCCCACCCCCTGGGAGATTCCTATGGCCACACCTTC. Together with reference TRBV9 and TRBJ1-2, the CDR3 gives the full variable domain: DSGVTQTPKHLITATGQRVTLRCSPRSGDLSVYWYQQSLDQGLQFLIQYYNGEERAKGNILERFSAQQFPDLHSELNLSSLELGDSALYFCASSAHPLGDSYGHTFGSGTRLTVV.

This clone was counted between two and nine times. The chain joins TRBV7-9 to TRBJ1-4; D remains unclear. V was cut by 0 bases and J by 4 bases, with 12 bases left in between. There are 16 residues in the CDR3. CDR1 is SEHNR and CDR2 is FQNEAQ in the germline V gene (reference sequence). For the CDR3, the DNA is TGTGCCAGCAGCTTAGCGCGCCAGAGCCTTAATGAAAAACTGTTTTTT. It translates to CASSLARQSLNEKLFF.

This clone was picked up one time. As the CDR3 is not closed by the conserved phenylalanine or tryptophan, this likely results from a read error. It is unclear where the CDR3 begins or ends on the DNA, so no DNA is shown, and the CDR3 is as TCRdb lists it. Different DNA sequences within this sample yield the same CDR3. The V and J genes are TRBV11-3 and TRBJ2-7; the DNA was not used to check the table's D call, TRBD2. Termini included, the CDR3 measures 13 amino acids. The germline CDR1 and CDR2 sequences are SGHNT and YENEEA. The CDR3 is CASSLDLNRRVGL.

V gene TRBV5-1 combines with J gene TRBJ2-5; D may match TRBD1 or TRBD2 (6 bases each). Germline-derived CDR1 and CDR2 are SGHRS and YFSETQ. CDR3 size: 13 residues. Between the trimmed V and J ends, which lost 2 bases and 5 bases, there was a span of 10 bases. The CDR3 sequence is CASSFRGLETQYF. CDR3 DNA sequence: TGCGCCAGCAGCTTCCGGGGGCTGGAGACCCAGTACTTC.

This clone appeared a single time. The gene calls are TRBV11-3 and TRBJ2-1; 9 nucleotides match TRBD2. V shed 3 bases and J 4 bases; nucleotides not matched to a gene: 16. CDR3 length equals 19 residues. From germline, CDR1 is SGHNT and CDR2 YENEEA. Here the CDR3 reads CASSFPSRGGRAWYNEQFF. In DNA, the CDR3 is TGTGCCAGCAGCTTTCCTTCGAGGGGCGGGAGGGCCTGGTACAATGAGCAGTTCTTC.